These T cell receptor beta chains were read from a single sample in a study of identical twins. MiXCR was run by TCRdb on the 5' RACE reads, yielding one entry per CDR3 protein. The sample carries about 280,000 distinct CDR3 sequences, under 9% recorded once. A further study also used this sample, focusing on yellow fever vaccine responses in identical twins.

The sequenced sample consisted of memory (CD45RO+) T cells sorted from blood. These receptors were collected from a woman between 18 and 29 years old in good health. CDR3s include the opening cysteine and the closing phenylalanine or tryptophan. D genes are given only for firm matches. A clone size is listed for some rows: how often the clone was seen (once, few, many), or a class if it is expanded.

few	TRBV6-1	TRBD2	TRBJ2-2	CASRSPGLDTGELFF	TGTGCCAGCAGATCACCGGGACTAGACACCGGGGAGCTGTTTTTT
NA	TRBV7-6	NA	TRBJ2-7	CASSQAEGSVEQYF	TGTGCCAGCAGCCAAGCGGAAGGGTCGGTCGAGCAGTACTTC
few	TRBV20-1	TRBD2	TRBJ2-5	CSARGEGTQETQYF	TGCAGTGCCCGTGGGGAGGGGACCCAAGAGACCCAGTACTTC
NA	TRBV7-6	TRBD2	TRBJ2-5	CASNKLAGGGQETQYF	TGTGCCAGCAACAAACTAGCGGGAGGGGGGCAAGAGACCCAGTACTTC
NA	TRBV7-6	TRBD2	TRBJ2-1	CASSLAASRREDEQFF	TGTGCCAGCAGCTTAGCAGCCTCTCGGCGGGAGGATGAGCAGTTCTTC
few	TRBV7-8	NA	TRBJ1-1	CASSPPGISNTEAFF	TGTGCCAGCAGCCCTCCTGGCATCTCTAACACTGAAGCTTTCTTT
many	TRBV29-1	NA	TRBJ2-3	CSVERSGARTDTQYF	TGCAGCGTTGAACGGAGTGGGGCCCGCACAGATACGCAGTATTTT
NA	TRBV24-1	NA	TRBJ1-2	CATSDRDFEGYTF	TGTGCCACCAGTGACCGAGATTTCGAGGGCTACACCTTC
few	TRBV19	TRBD2	TRBJ2-3	CASSSSGRKSDTQYF	TGTGCCAGTAGTTCAAGCGGGAGAAAGTCAGATACGCAGTATTTT
few	TRBV12-3/TRBV12-4	NA	TRBJ2-3	CASSFVGTSTDTQYF	TGTGCCAGCAGTTTCGTCGGGACTAGCACAGATACGCAGTATTTT
many	TRBV14	NA	TRBJ2-1	CASSSLTERNNEQFF	TGTGCCAGCAGTTCCTTAACCGAGCGGAACAATGAGCAGTTCTTC
many	TRBV5-1	NA	TRBJ2-1	CASSHPGFGNEQFF	TGCGCCAGCAGCCACCCTGGTTTCGGCAATGAGCAGTTCTTC
NA	TRBV25-1	TRBD1	TRBJ2-2	CASSVHTGTGEVRENTGELFF	TGTGCCAGCAGTGTACACACGGGGACAGGGGAGGTGCGAGAGAACACCGGGGAGCTGTTTTTT
few	TRBV6-4	NA	TRBJ2-3	CASSDSVERTDTQYF	TGTGCCAGCAGTGACTCTGTGGAGCGCACAGATACGCAGTATTTT
NA	TRBV6-1	NA	TRBJ2-1	CASSEDAGASGATYNEQFF	TGTGCCAGCAGTGAAGATGCCGGGGCGAGCGGCGCCACCTACAATGAGCAGTTCTTC
NA	TRBV29-1	NA	TRBJ2-2	CSVQSSPGELFF	TGCAGCGTTCAGAGCTCTCCCGGGGAGCTGTTTTTT
many	TRBV25-1	TRBD1	TRBJ1-2	CASSDPKDRAEGGYTF	TGTGCCAGCAGTGACCCCAAGGACAGGGCCGAAGGGGGCTACACCTTC
few	TRBV5-5	NA	TRBJ1-5	CASSPGLDKQPQHF	TGTGCCAGCAGCCCTGGCCTTGATAAGCAGCCCCAGCATTTT
NA	TRBV20-1	NA	TRBJ2-2	CSAAGAANTGELFF	TGCAGTGCTGCGGGGGCCGCGAACACCGGGGAGCTGTTTTTT
NA	TRBV5-1	TRBD2	TRBJ2-5	CASSSGTSGSQETQYF	TGCGCCAGCAGCTCCGGGACTAGCGGGAGCCAAGAGACCCAGTACTTC
many	TRBV7-9	NA	TRBJ1-1	CASSSRDTNTEAFF	TGTGCCAGCAGCTCCCGGGACACGAACACTGAAGCTTTCTTT
many	TRBV5-1	NA	TRBJ2-1	CASSVGEIAYNEQFF	TGCGCCAGCAGCGTGGGGGAGATAGCCTACAATGAGCAGTTCTTC
NA	TRBV6-1	TRBD1	TRBJ1-6	CASSIGQGAVSPLHF	TGTGCCAGCAGTATAGGACAGGGGGCCGTTTCACCCCTCCACTTT
many	TRBV3-1	NA	TRBJ1-1	CASSQGLGWLNTEAFF	TGTGCCAGCAGCCAAGGGCTGGGATGGCTGAACACTGAAGCTTTCTTT
NA	TRBV7-2	NA	TRBJ1-5	CASSLGRGRYDQPQHF	TGTGCCAGCAGCTTAGGTAGAGGCAGGTATGATCAGCCCCAGCATTTT
NA	TRBV12-3/TRBV12-4	NA	TRBJ2-2	CASSRLVPGELFF	TGTGCCAGCAGTCGACTAGTCCCCGGGGAGCTGTTTTTT
NA	TRBV18	TRBD2	TRBJ2-5	CASSHTASGAETQYF	TGTGCCAGCTCACACACGGCTAGCGGGGCTGAGACCCAGTACTTC
NA	TRBV2	TRBD1	TRBJ1-1	CAFWPLWTGGPFNTEAFF	TGTGCCTTCTGGCCCCTTTGGACAGGGGGCCCCTTTAACACTGAAGCTTTCTTT
few	TRBV19	TRBD2	TRBJ2-1	CASRGIAGGRYNEQFF	TGTGCCAGTAGGGGGATTGCGGGAGGGAGATACAATGAGCAGTTCTTC